The subject of this entry is one T cell receptor (beta chain). No antigen is known for it. The table came from immunoSEQ multiplex PCR; TCRdb's copy has only in-frame clones and leaves some out. The sample has some 980,000 clones; approximately 76% are singletons. The data are from a study of shared clonotypes between healthy human individuals. Study-level results: Represented diversity (both genetic and exposure-history) was limited by the small number of donors. Non-shared clonotypes showed lower generation probabilities than clonotypes common to all four donors. Around 5% was the fraction of naive CD4 clonotypes found shared across several donors.

The TCR originated in a man aged 18 to 29 in good health. Sequencing used memory CD4+ T cells sorted from blood. Subset denoted: CD45RA-negative fraction.

CDR3 in amino acids: CASSFWGDNSPLHF. CDR3 DNA sequence: TGTGCCAGCAGTTTCTGGGGAGATAATTCACCCCTCCACTTT. This chain connects TRBV27 to TRBJ1-6; D not resolved. V dropped 3 bases and J dropped 5 bases, with 8 bases sitting between them. The CDR3 spans 14 residues. Germline loops: CDR1 MNHEY, CDR2 SMNVEV (reference sequence).